The clone carrying this T cell receptor (beta chain) turned up a few times. Its antigen is undetermined. The data were taken from a study of early T cells in non-severe SARS-CoV-2 infection. In the study overall: From unsorted whole blood, bulk RNA was sequenced, and the chains remained unpaired.

CDR1 and CDR2 from the germline V gene are MNHNS and SASEGT. This CDR3 has 14 amino acids. V shed 8 bases and J 7 bases; nucleotides not matched to a gene: 5. Study-wide results and caveats: VDJdb matching, biased toward anti-spike CD8 responses, missed private and CD4 specificities.

Individual cDNA molecules received unique molecular identifiers during library preparation. TCRdb processed the 5' RACE reads anew with MiXCR; each CDR3 protein has one entry. The data hold some 91,000 distinct CDR3 sequences, with approximately 10% observed a single time. The sequence was obtained from an adult who was a healthcare worker with PCR-confirmed SARS-CoV-2 infection or an uninfected control (not recorded which). This chain links TRBV6-1 with TRBJ2-3, with 14 bases that match TRBD2. This sample comprised whole blood, obtained at baseline. The CDR3 loop reads CASGLAGGINTQYF. Written as DNA, the CDR3 is TGTGCCAGCGGACTAGCGGGGGGTATAAATACGCAGTATTTT.